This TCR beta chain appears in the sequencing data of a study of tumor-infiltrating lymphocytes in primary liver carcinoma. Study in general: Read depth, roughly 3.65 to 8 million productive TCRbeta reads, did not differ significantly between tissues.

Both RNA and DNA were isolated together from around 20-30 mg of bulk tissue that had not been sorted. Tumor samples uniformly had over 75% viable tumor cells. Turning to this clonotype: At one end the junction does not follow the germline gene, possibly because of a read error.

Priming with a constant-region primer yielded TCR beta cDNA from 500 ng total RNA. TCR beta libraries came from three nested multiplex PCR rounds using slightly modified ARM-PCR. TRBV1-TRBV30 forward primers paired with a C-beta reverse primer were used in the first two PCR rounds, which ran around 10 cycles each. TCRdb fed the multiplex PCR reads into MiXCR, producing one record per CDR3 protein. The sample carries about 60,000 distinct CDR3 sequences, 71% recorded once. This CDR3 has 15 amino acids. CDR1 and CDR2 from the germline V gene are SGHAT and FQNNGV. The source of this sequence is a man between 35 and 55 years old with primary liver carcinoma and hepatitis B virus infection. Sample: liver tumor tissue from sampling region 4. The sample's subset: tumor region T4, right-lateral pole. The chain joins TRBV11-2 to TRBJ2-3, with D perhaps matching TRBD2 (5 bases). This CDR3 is CVSSLPWESTDTQYF. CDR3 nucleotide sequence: TGTGTCAGCAGTTTGCCGTGGGAGAGCACAGATACGCAGTATTTT.